Given below is one T cell receptor (beta chain) in context. Per the study methods: Scientists estimated how many nucleated cells there were by amplifying reference gene primers. Only in-frame clones appear in the TCRdb table, and some are missing; sequencing was by immunoSEQ multiplex PCR. Clone size and V and J calls were adopted from that table, with D and trimming inferred from the DNA. The table records 200,000 to 300,000 clones, around 88% of them present only once. This entry comes from a study of blood T cell repertoires in COVID-19. Background on the study: The origin of the acute and convalescent COVID-19 samples was the United States, Italy and Spain. From T cells, B-cell-depleted T cells, or PBMCs came the material, which was cDNA or gDNA.

Germline V lookup: CDR1 SGHVS, CDR2 FQNEAQ. The CDR3 is made up of 17 amino acids. Trimming cost V 1 base and J 3 bases; bases outside gene matches: 7. This clonotype was obtained from a man at least 80 years old with acute or convalescent COVID-19. Sequenced sample: peripheral blood. The gene calls are TRBV7-8 and TRBJ2-2; TRBD1 aligns across 8 bases. The CDR3 DNA reads TGTGCCAGCAGCTTAGTCCGGGCAGGGGGCTACACCGGGGAGCTGTTTTTT. It specifies CASSLVRAGGYTGELFF.